This T cell receptor (beta chain) was sequenced for a study of molecular identifiers for immune sequencing clone quantification. This clonotype came up once. Looked up from germline, CDR1 is SEHNR and CDR2 is FQNEAQ (reference sequence). The CDR3 is 13 amino acids. The V and J ends lost 0 bases and 4 bases respectively, with 6 bases between them. MiXCR, applied by TCRdb to the PCR reads, yields one record per CDR3 protein. The sample carries some 100,000 distinct CDR3 sequences, about 35% recorded once. The rearrangement uses TRBV7-9 and TRBJ2-5; D gene uncertain. The origin of this receptor is a human donor in good health. Some libraries in this study had Jurkat cell RNA spiked in. The sequencing input was naive CD8+ T cells from blood, with Jurkat cell RNA spiked in. As to subset: FACS-sorted CD8+CD4-CCR7+CD45RA+ naive T cells. The CDR3 sequence: CASSLALRETQYF. DNA for the CDR3: TGTGCCAGCAGCTTAGCGCTCCGAGAGACCCAGTACTTC.